Below, 11 T cell receptor beta chains from the same sample are listed, as sequenced in a study of siplizumab effects on memory and regulatory T cells. Generated by immunoSEQ multiplex PCR, the TCRdb table keeps only in-frame clones and is missing some. The sample lists over 100,000 clones, about 91% seen once, with approximately 0.73% in the top ten. The sample was Tregs sorted from blood. Receptor source: a human donor in good health.

This sequence joins TRBV19 and TRBJ2-7; D is possibly TRBD1 (6 bases). This CDR3 comprises 13 residues. The ends were cut back, 6 bases at V and 2 bases at J, with 11 bases in the middle. CDR1 and CDR2 from the germline V gene are LNHDA and SQIVND (reference sequence). The CDR3 region is CASSRGFAYEQYF. The CDR3 DNA reads as TGTGCCAGTAGCAGGGGCTTTGCCTACGAGCAGTACTTC.

The sample holds one count of this clone. The chain joins TRBV9 to TRBJ2-7; 8 nucleotides align to TRBD2. V shed 0 bases and J 2 bases; nucleotides not matched to a gene: 7. Germline CDR1 SGDLS, CDR2 YYNGEE. This CDR3 is 16 amino acids long. The CDR3 DNA is TGTGCCAGCAGCGTAGGGTTAGCGGGAAGAACCTACGAGCAGTACTTC. This encodes CASSVGLAGRTYEQYF.

This clone appeared once. The chain has TRBV30 and TRBJ1-5; maybe TRBD1 (5 bases). Trimming took 1 base from V and 1 from J, leaving 14 bases between them. CDR3 length equals 16 residues. Germline CDR1 and CDR2: GTSNPN and SVGIG (reference sequence). The CDR3 DNA sequence: TGTGCCTGGAGTGCGGGAGGGGAAGAAAGCAATCAGCCCCAGCATTTT. Its translation is CAWSAGGEESNQPQHF.

The gene calls are TRBV29-1 and TRBJ2-1, with 15 nucleotides matching TRBD2. Germline assignment: CDR1 SQVTM and CDR2 ANQGSEA. The CDR3 consists of 21 residues. V lost 5 bases, J lost 0 bases, and 17 bases stayed unmatched. In DNA form, the CDR3 reads TGCAGCGTTACCCGGACTAGCGGGAGGGCTCCGTATGTAAGCTCCTACAATGAGCAGTTCTTC. It specifies CSVTRTSGRAPYVSSYNEQFF.

The genes are TRBV5-1 and TRBJ2-3, with a tentative D call TRBD1 (6 bases). CDR3 length equals 14 residues. The germline gives CDR1 SGHRS, CDR2 YFSETQ. V was trimmed by 5 bases and J by 0 bases, leaving 10 bases between them. The CDR3 here is CASRYGQSTDTQYF. The CDR3 DNA follows: TGCGCCAGCAGGTATGGACAGAGCACAGATACGCAGTATTTT.

This clone has only one observation. The V gene is TRBV12-2, the J gene TRBJ1-1; the table's D call of TRBD1 was not tested on the DNA. TRBV12-2 corresponds to a pseudogene. The CDR3 spans 16 residues. In DNA form, the CDR3 reads TGTGCAAGTCGCTGGGGGCCCACACGACTGAACACTGAAGCTTTCTTT. Amino acids: CASRWGPTRLNTEAFF.

V and J are TRBV11-1 and TRBJ2-2; D remains ambiguous. Germline-derived CDR1 and CDR2 are SGHAT and FQDESV (reference sequence). The CDR3 is 17 amino acids. V was cut by 2 bases and J by 2 bases, with 15 bases left in between. The CDR3 region has the DNA TGTGCCAGCAGCTTATCAGGATACGCGGTAAACACCGGGGAGCTGTTTTTT. This translates into CASSLSGYAVNTGELFF.

The V call is TRBV9, the J call TRBJ1-3; possible D gene TRBD1, 6 bases. This CDR3 has 14 amino acids. Germline-derived CDR1 and CDR2 are SGDLS and YYNGEE. The V end lost 3 bases, the J end lost 2 bases, and 9 bases lay between the germline ends. CDR3 amino acids: CASSEQGTGNTIYF. The CDR3 region has the DNA TGTGCCAGCAGCGAACAGGGAACTGGAAACACCATATATTTT.

V usage is TRBV6-6 and J usage is TRBJ1-1, with TRBD1 identical over 7 bases. The CDR3 consists of 15 residues. V trimming: 7 bases; J trimming: 4 bases; junction bases outside the gene matches: 12. CDR1 and CDR2 from the germline V gene are MNHNY and SVGAGI (reference sequence). The chain's CDR3 is CASKGAGRSGTEAFF. DNA of the CDR3: TGTGCCAGCAAGGGGGCAGGGCGAAGCGGCACTGAAGCTTTCTTT.

This clone has only a few counts. The rearrangement links TRBV5-8 to TRBJ2-7, with D perhaps given as TRBD1 or TRBD2 (5 bases each). The CDR3 extends over 13 amino acids. V was trimmed by 4 bases and J by 4 bases, leaving 12 bases between them. Germline values: CDR1 SGHTS, CDR2 YDEGEE. CDR3 DNA sequence: TGTGCCAGCAGCAGGACGGGGACGTACGAGCAGTACTTC. Translating it yields CASSRTGTYEQYF.

J is TRBJ2-5 and V is TRBV9; 7 bases fit TRBD2. Losses at the gene ends were 1 base for V and 5 bases for J; bases not matched to a gene: 11. Germline CDR1 is SGDLS and CDR2 is YYNGEE. This CDR3 is 16 amino acids long. The CDR3 DNA reads TGTGCCAGCAGCGTACCCCCAACGGGGGGAATCGAGACCCAGTACTTC. It encodes CASSVPPTGGIETQYF.